Each of the 14 T cell receptor beta chains below was sequenced from the same sample in a study of control samples from healthy donors and cancer patients. Sequencing was performed with immunoSEQ multiplex PCR; in TCRdb, only in-frame clones are kept and a portion is missing. The sample consists of about 41,000 clones, approximately 94% of them appearing once. Sequenced input: blood. These receptors originate from a man aged 60-69 years in good health.

This clone occurred once. J is TRBJ1-5 and V is TRBV27; D is undetermined. Trimming took off 1 base at V and 5 bases at J, with 12 bases between the two ends. This CDR3 comprises 15 residues. The germline V gene encodes CDR1 MNHEY and CDR2 SMNVEV (reference sequence). CDR3 bases: TGTGCCAGCAGTTTATGGGCAAAACAAGATCAGCCCCAGCATTTT. It specifies CASSLWAKQDQPQHF.

The sample holds one count of this clone. The chain uses TRBV30 and TRBJ2-7, with 9 bases lining up with TRBD1. The germline gives CDR1 GTSNPN, CDR2 SVGIG (reference sequence). The CDR3 is 15 residues long. After removal of 0 bases from V and 2 bases from J, the junction contained 5 bases not matched to a gene. The CDR3 DNA reads as TGTGCCTGGAGTGTAAAGGGGACAGGGACCTACGAGCAGTACTTC. Encoded protein: CAWSVKGTGTYEQYF.

The chain couples TRBV11-3 to TRBJ2-7; D gene ambiguous. V was clipped by 5 bases and J by 1 base, with 18 bases between them. The CDR3 covers 16 residues. Per germline, CDR1 SGHNT and CDR2 YENEEA. This chain's CDR3 is CASSPLGFPVSYEQYF. The DNA for the CDR3 is TGTGCCAGCAGCCCGCTAGGGTTCCCCGTATCCTACGAGCAGTACTTC. The variable domain in full, completed from reference TRBV11-3 and TRBJ2-7, reads EAGVVQSPRYKIIEKKQPVAFWCNPISGHNTLYWYLQNLGQGPELLIRYENEEAVDDSQLPKDRFSAERLKGVDSTLKIQPAELGDSAVYLCASSPLGFPVSYEQYFGPGTRLTVT.

Concerning this clone: Other DNA variants within this sample encode the same CDR3. The V gene is TRBV29-1, the J gene TRBJ2-3; D uncertain. V lost 4 bases and J lost 1, with 6 bases in between. Germline-derived CDR1 and CDR2 are SQVTM and ANQGSEA. This CDR3 has 12 amino acids. The CDR3 reads CSVGGGTDTQYF. CDR3 DNA: TGCAGCGTTGGCGGTGGCACAGATACGCAGTATTTT.

The genes are TRBV9 and TRBJ1-6; 7 positions match TRBD1. In germline, CDR1 is SGDLS, CDR2 YYNGEE. This CDR3 contains 15 residues. The J segment lost 4 bases and the V segment lost 0 bases, leaving 1 base of the junction unmatched. The CDR3, as DNA: TGTGCCAGCAGCGTAGGGGGACAGTATAATTCACCCCTCCACTTT. It codes for CASSVGGQYNSPLHF.

The genes are TRBV24-1 and TRBJ2-1; no reliable D call. This CDR3 region has 12 residues. Germline CDR1 KGHDR, CDR2 SFDVKD. V lost 1 base to trimming and J lost 15 bases, with 12 bases between them. The CDR3 region is CATSDLGLLTFF. CDR3 sequence (DNA): TGTGCCACCAGTGATTTAGGCCTCCTCACGTTCTTC.

This clone is labeled medium-sized (0.01 to 0.1%). The chain recombines TRBV4-1 with TRBJ2-1; D perhaps matches TRBD2 (5 bases). V dropped 5 bases and J dropped 0 bases, with 14 bases sitting between them. The CDR3 is 16 amino acids. CDR1 and CDR2 (germline): MGHRA, YSYEKL. CDR3 amino acids: CASSLRIGGSYNEQFF. CDR3 nucleotides: TGCGCCAGCAGCTTAAGGATAGGAGGCTCCTACAATGAGCAGTTCTTC.

This sequence joins TRBV20-1 and TRBJ2-5; 7 nucleotides line up with TRBD2. Unmatched junction bases numbered 11, after V lost 3 bases and J lost 4 bases. The germline gives CDR1 DFQATT, CDR2 SNEGSKA (reference sequence). This CDR3 has 15 amino acids. CDR3 in DNA: TGCAGTGCTAGTGGGCCAGTGGCGGGAGTAGAGACCCAGTACTTC. Translated, it gives CSASGPVAGVETQYF.

The chain recombines TRBV5-4 with TRBJ2-4; no firm D call. The CDR3 length is 15 residues. Per germline, CDR1 SGHNT and CDR2 YYREEE (reference sequence). V lost 4 bases to trimming and J lost 6 bases, with 17 bases between them. The CDR3 protein is CASSPGGPLGNIQYF. The DNA of the CDR3 is TGTGCCAGCAGCCCCGGCGGTCCTTTGGGAAACATTCAGTACTTC.

The CDR3 here is CASSPRDRSEAFF. The CDR3 region has the DNA TGTGCCAGCAGCCCCCGGGACAGGTCTGAAGCTTTCTTT. The gene calls are TRBV9 and TRBJ1-1; 8 bases align to TRBD1. The V gene end was trimmed by 4 bases and the J gene end by 6 bases; junction bases not matched to a gene: 5. This CDR3 comprises 13 residues. The germline V gene encodes CDR1 SGDLS and CDR2 YYNGEE.

This clone was seen just once. J is TRBJ2-2 and V is TRBV10-3, with TRBD2 identical over 8 bases. Germline V CDR1 and CDR2: ENHRY, SYGVKD. Unmatched junction bases numbered 4, after V lost 4 bases and J lost 0 bases. The CDR3 extends over 16 amino acids. The CDR3 nucleotides read TGTGCCATCAGTGTAACTAGCGGAGCGAACACCGGGGAGCTGTTTTTT. It translates to CAISVTSGANTGELFF.

This chain joins TRBV7-3 and TRBJ1-2; TRBD1 matches 8 bases. The J segment lost 6 bases and the V segment lost 3 bases, leaving 3 bases of the junction unmatched. Per germline, CDR1 SGHTA and CDR2 FQGTGA. CDR3 size: 13 residues. CDR3 loop: CASSLDRVNGYTF. Here the CDR3 DNA reads TGTGCCAGCAGCTTGGACAGGGTAAATGGCTACACCTTC.

This clone was seen more than once but under ten times. This CDR3 is CSATQPPGQGTYNEQFF. The CDR3 region has the DNA TGCAGCGCTACACAACCACCGGGACAGGGAACCTACAATGAGCAGTTCTTC. The V gene is TRBV29-1, the J gene TRBJ2-1; 9 bases line up with TRBD1. Germline trimming cut 7 bases from V and 2 bases from J; bases unmatched to any gene: 15. The CDR3 loop spans 17 amino acids. Looked up from germline, CDR1 is SQVTM and CDR2 is ANQGSEA.

V gene TRBV10-3 combines with J gene TRBJ2-7, with a tentative D call TRBD2 (6 bases). Trimming shortened V by 5 bases and J by 3 bases, and 11 bases separated the two germline ends. CDR3 size: 13 residues. The germline V gene has CDR1 ENHRY and CDR2 SYGVKD. The CDR3 spells CAISREARYEQYF. The CDR3, as DNA: TGTGCCATCAGTAGGGAGGCCCGCTACGAGCAGTACTTC.